This T cell receptor (beta chain) was documented in a study of response to subunit inactivated influenza vaccine. A single record per CDR3 protein comes from TCRdb applying MiXCR to the RT-PCR reads. The top ten hold about an eighth of the sample, which has under 550,000 distinct CDR3 sequences, approximately 7.6% seen once. The germline V gene has CDR1 SGHRS and CDR2 YFSETQ. This CDR3 has 14 amino acids. The V segment lost 4 bases and the J segment 4 bases; nucleotides outside the gene matches: 5. This clonotype was found many times. This chain links TRBV5-1 with TRBJ1-1, with 9 positions matching TRBD1. This TCR was recovered from a man between 50 and 70 years old who received an inactivated influenza vaccine. This specimen was PBMCs from blood, taken around 25 months after vaccination. The CDR3 region is CASSGQGIVTEAFF. DNA for the CDR3: TGCGCCAGCAGCGGACAGGGGATCGTCACTGAAGCTTTCTTT.